These T cell receptor beta chains were read from a single sample in a study of blood T cell repertoires in COVID-19. Sequencing was performed with immunoSEQ multiplex PCR; in TCRdb, only in-frame clones are kept and a portion is missing. The data show about 200,000 clones, around 88% seen once. The sequencing sample was made of PBMCs or T cells enriched from blood (not recorded which). Receptor source: a woman under 40 who had been exposed to COVID-19. The CDR3 runs from the conserved cysteine through the conserved F or W. A D gene is named only where the DNA matches it firmly. Only part of the rows carry a size: once, few, many, or a class if the clone is expanded.

CASSPGGGFGNEQFF	TGTGCCAGCAGCCCCGGCGGGGGCTTCGGCAATGAGCAGTTCTTC	NA	15	TRBV9	NA	TRBJ2-1
CSVGRGGTTNEKLFF	TGCAGCGTGGGTCGTGGGGGGACAACTAATGAAAAACTGTTTTTT	NA	15	TRBV29-1	NA	TRBJ1-4
CAISSTGADQPQHF	TGTGCCATCAGCTCGACAGGGGCCGATCAGCCCCAGCATTTT	TRBD1	14	TRBV10-3	NA	TRBJ1-5
CASSLRQGWETQYF	TGTGCCAGCAGTTTGAGGCAGGGATGGGAGACCCAGTACTTC	NA	14	TRBV27	NA	TRBJ2-5
CASSQSAPGQYNEQFF	TGCGCCAGCAGCCAAAGCGCTCCGGGACAGTACAATGAGCAGTTCTTC	TRBD1	16	TRBV4-1	NA	TRBJ2-1
CASRDRRTANYGYTF	TGTGCCAGCAGGGATAGACGGACAGCTAACTATGGCTACACCTTC	NA	15	TRBV2	NA	TRBJ1-2
CASSLSLGTGNQPQHF	TGTGCCAGCAGCTTATCTTTGGGGACAGGGAATCAGCCCCAGCATTTT	TRBD1	16	TRBV7-8	NA	TRBJ1-5
CASSLAGGSNQPQHF	TGCGCCAGCAGCTTGGCCGGGGGAAGCAATCAGCCCCAGCATTTT	NA	15	TRBV5-1	NA	TRBJ1-5
CASSGGGTYGYTF	TGTGCCAGCAGTGGAGGGGGTACCTATGGCTACACCTTC	NA	13	TRBV2	NA	TRBJ1-2
CASSEQWGLAANTGELFF	TGTGCCAGCAGTGAACAGTGGGGGCTAGCGGCTAACACCGGGGAGCTGTTTTTT	NA	18	TRBV2	NA	TRBJ2-2
CASSGSGEQPQHF	TGTGCCAGTAGTGGGTCAGGGGAACAGCCCCAGCATTTT	NA	13	TRBV19	NA	TRBJ1-5
CSVEHRTSGGASDTQYF	TGCAGCGTCGAACATCGGACTAGCGGGGGGGCCTCCGATACGCAGTATTTT	TRBD2	17	TRBV29-1	NA	TRBJ2-3
CASSIWGFSGNTIYF	TGTGCCAGTAGTATCTGGGGCTTCTCTGGAAACACCATATATTTT	NA	15	TRBV19	NA	TRBJ1-3
CASSFRPTLRTEAFF	TGTGCCAGCAGCTTTCGACCGACCTTGAGGACTGAAGCTTTCTTT	NA	15	TRBV3-1/TRBV3-2	NA	TRBJ1-1
CARRQEGGRGSYEQYF	TGTGCCCGCAGGCAGGAGGGGGGGCGGGGCTCCTACGAGCAGTACTTC	NA	16	TRBV5-5	NA	TRBJ2-7
CATSDFEGRGYTF	TGTGCCACCAGTGATTTTGAGGGTCGGGGCTACACCTTC	NA	13	TRBV24-1	NA	TRBJ1-2
CASSLNPTGSATYEQYF	TGTGCCAGCAGCCTTAATCCGACAGGTAGCGCCACCTACGAGCAGTACTTC	NA	17	TRBV5-5	NA	TRBJ2-7
CSVPMNTEAFF	TGCAGCGTCCCAATGAACACTGAAGCTTTCTTT	NA	11	TRBV29-1	NA	TRBJ1-1
CATSAENLKSPLHF	TGTGCCACCAGCGCGGAAAATTTGAAGTCACCCCTCCACTTT	NA	14	TRBV15	NA	TRBJ1-6
CASSPREADGYTF	TGTGCCAGCAGCCCCCGGGAGGCTGATGGCTACACCTTC	NA	13	TRBV7-2	NA	TRBJ1-2
CASTTRTGGYTF	TGTGCCAGCACAACTAGGACCGGGGGCTACACCTTC	NA	12	TRBV3-1/TRBV3-2	NA	TRBJ1-2
CASSSGYHTNTGELFF	TGTGCCAGCAGCTCGGGATATCACACGAACACCGGGGAGCTGTTTTTT	NA	16	TRBV11-3	NA	TRBJ2-2
CASSEGGPGGNQPQHF	TGTGCCAGCAGTGAAGGCGGGCCCGGTGGGAATCAGCCCCAGCATTTT	NA	16	TRBV25-1	NA	TRBJ1-5
CASSLTGGLSGANVLTF	TGCGCCAGCAGCTTAACGGGGGGCCTCTCTGGGGCCAACGTCCTGACTTTC	NA	17	TRBV5-1	NA	TRBJ2-6
CASSDGGRGQHF	TGTGCCAGCAGTGATGGGGGGAGGGGACAGCATTTT	NA	12	TRBV6-1	NA	TRBJ1-5
CASSVYRGQGTGELFF	TGTGCCAGCAGTGTCTACAGGGGGCAGGGCACCGGGGAGCTGTTTTTT	TRBD1	16	TRBV27	NA	TRBJ2-2
CASSVGLAGLQYF	TGTGCCAGCAGCGTAGGACTAGCGGGGCTTCAGTACTTC	TRBD2	13	TRBV9	NA	TRBJ2-4
CASSFPRGYGYTF	TGTGCCAGCAGTTTCCCAAGGGGTTATGGCTACACCTTC	NA	13	TRBV12-3/TRBV12-4	NA	TRBJ1-2
CASSVLYPHPRFQETQYF	TGTGCCAGCAGCGTCCTATACCCCCACCCACGCTTCCAAGAGACCCAGTACTTC	NA	18	TRBV7-8	once	TRBJ2-5
CAWDTSGGARETQYF	TGTGCCTGGGATACTAGCGGGGGGGCCCGGGAGACCCAGTACTTC	TRBD2	15	TRBV30	NA	TRBJ2-5
CASGLDKQGFSSYNSPLHF	TGTGCTAGTGGTTTGGATAAACAGGGTTTCAGCTCCTATAATTCACCCCTCCACTTT	NA	19	TRBV12-5	NA	TRBJ1-6
CASTGTRGTGELFF	TGTGCCAGCACCGGGACTAGAGGAACCGGGGAGCTGTTTTTT	TRBD2	14	TRBV6-5	NA	TRBJ2-2
CATTNREGTGELFF	TGTGCCACCACCAACAGGGAAGGCACCGGGGAGCTGTTTTTT	NA	14	TRBV24-1	few	TRBJ2-2
CASRPERGSSYEQYF	TGTGCCAGCAGACCAGAGCGGGGGAGCTCCTACGAGCAGTACTTC	TRBD2	15	TRBV2	once	TRBJ2-7
CASTLTGDYGYTF	TGTGCCAGCACCCTGACAGGGGACTATGGCTACACCTTC	TRBD1	13	TRBV6-5	NA	TRBJ1-2
CAFGTGSFEQYF	TGTGCCTTCGGGACCGGGAGCTTCGAGCAGTACTTC	NA	12	TRBV2	NA	TRBJ2-7
CASSLSRNTEAFF	TGTGCCAGCAGCCTTAGTAGGAACACTGAAGCTTTCTTT	NA	13	TRBV9	NA	TRBJ1-1
CASSPSRGTEKLFF	TGTGCCAGTAGTCCCAGTCGAGGTACTGAAAAACTGTTTTTT	NA	14	TRBV19	NA	TRBJ1-4
CASNDRVSNQPQHF	TGCGCCAGCAACGACAGGGTTTCCAATCAGCCCCAGCATTTT	TRBD1	14	TRBV10-2	NA	TRBJ1-5
CASRGEGLTNTEAFF	TGTGCCAGCAGAGGTGAGGGACTCACGAACACTGAAGCTTTCTTT	NA	15	TRBV6-5	NA	TRBJ1-1
CATNQGQGNIQYF	TGTGCCACCAACCAGGGACAGGGAAACATTCAGTACTTC	TRBD1	13	TRBV15	NA	TRBJ2-4
CSGGQGAHEQYF	TGCAGCGGAGGACAGGGCGCCCACGAGCAGTACTTC	TRBD1	12	TRBV29-1	NA	TRBJ2-7
CASTRDREAYEQYF	TGTGCCAGCACCCGGGACAGGGAAGCCTACGAGCAGTACTTC	TRBD1	14	TRBV6-5	NA	TRBJ2-7
CASSTRDSRYEQYF	TGTGCCAGCAGCACCCGGGACAGCAGGTACGAGCAGTACTTC	TRBD1	14	TRBV5-4	NA	TRBJ2-7
CASSWRGGEDTQYF	TGTGCCAGCAGCTGGCGGGGGGGCGAAGATACGCAGTATTTT	TRBD2	14	TRBV7-8	NA	TRBJ2-3
CASSTFKRGVSFDTQYF	TGTGCCAGCAGCACGTTTAAGCGGGGGGTCTCTTTCGATACGCAGTATTTT	TRBD2	17	TRBV7-6	NA	TRBJ2-3
CASSQVGTGPEIPEEPLHF	TGTGCCAGCAGCCAAGTTGGGACAGGGCCGGAAATTCCCGAAGAACCCCTCCACTTT	TRBD1	19	TRBV4-2	NA	TRBJ1-6
CASSQGQSSYNEQFF	TGTGCCAGCAGTCAGGGACAGAGCTCCTACAATGAGCAGTTCTTC	TRBD1	15	TRBV27	NA	TRBJ2-1
CASSPIITLHF	TGTGCCAGTAGTCCCATCATCACCCTCCACTTT	NA	11	TRBV19	NA	TRBJ1-6